Described below is a single T cell receptor beta chain sequence and its context. The specificity of this receptor is unknown. No much larger clone is present one base from it, and per-base qualities are unavailable. Libraries were built with PCR. Sequencing was carried out with an Illumina HiSeq 4000. High-throughput sequencing was used to profile the CDR3 region of the TCR beta-chain in every patient. From the authors' description of their analysis: CDR3 differences across clinicopathological groups were used to build a classifier for discriminating distant-metastatic papillary thyroid cancer patients. The Shannon index was used to assess repertoire diversity, and the Morisita-Horn index was used to assess tumor-blood repertoire similarity. TCRdb reworked the public reads: Q25 trimming with fastp, MiXCR clone assembly, productive beta chains retained. The V and J calls reflect TCRdb's pipeline rather than the authors' work. The sample table holds 7,000 to 9,500 clones, of which roughly 27% were seen once. Just under 30% of the sample comes from the top ten.

The data are from a study of metastatic and nonmetastatic thyroid tumors (dated by TCRdb to about 2020). The study in broad terms: The researchers compared repertoires between peripheral blood samples and tumor or nodule tissue samples from patients with malignant or benign thyroid disease. The paper as a whole reports these results and caveats: TCR beta diversity was reported as significantly higher in malignant tumors than in benign nodules, in both blood and tumor samples.

The germline V gene (reference sequence) supplies CDR1 DFQATT and CDR2 SNEGSKA. Trimming at the junction amounts to 4 bases on V and 0 bases on J, and the germline ends lie 18 bases apart. Measured from the cysteine to the phenylalanine, the CDR3 is 16 residues long. The sequence is cut down to CDR3 DNA, 48 bases in frame from base 1. None of the patients had been given any treatment before thyroid surgery. Patient clinical samples collected from about 2011 to 2018 were retrospectively analysed using T-cell receptor beta sequencing. The receptor was derived from a female donor with papillary thyroid cancer or a benign thyroid nodule (not recorded which). Some clones in this sample may be carry-over from other donors' samples. Material for sequencing was tumor tissue. The chain uses TRBV20-1 and TRBJ2-5; the D call is tentative, TRBD1 or TRBD2, as each matches 6 bases. The nucleotide sequence reads TGCAGTGCTATCTCGGGGGCTAGCGTCCACCAAGAGACCCAGTACTTC. Translation gives CSAISGASVHQETQYF.